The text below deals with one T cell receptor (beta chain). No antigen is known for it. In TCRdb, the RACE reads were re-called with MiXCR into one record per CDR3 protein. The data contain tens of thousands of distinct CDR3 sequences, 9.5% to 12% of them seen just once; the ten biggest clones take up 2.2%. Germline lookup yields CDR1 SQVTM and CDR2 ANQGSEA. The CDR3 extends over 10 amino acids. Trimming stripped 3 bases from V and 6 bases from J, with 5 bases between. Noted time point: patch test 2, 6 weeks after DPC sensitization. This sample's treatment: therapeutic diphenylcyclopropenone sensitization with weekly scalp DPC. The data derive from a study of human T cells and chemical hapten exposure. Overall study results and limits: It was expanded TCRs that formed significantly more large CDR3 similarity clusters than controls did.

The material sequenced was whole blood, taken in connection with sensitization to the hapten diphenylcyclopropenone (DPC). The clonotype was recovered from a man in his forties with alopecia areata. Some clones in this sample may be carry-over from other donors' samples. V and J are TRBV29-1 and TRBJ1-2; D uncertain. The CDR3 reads CSVDSDGYTF. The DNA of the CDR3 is TGCAGCGTTGACAGTGATGGCTACACCTTC.